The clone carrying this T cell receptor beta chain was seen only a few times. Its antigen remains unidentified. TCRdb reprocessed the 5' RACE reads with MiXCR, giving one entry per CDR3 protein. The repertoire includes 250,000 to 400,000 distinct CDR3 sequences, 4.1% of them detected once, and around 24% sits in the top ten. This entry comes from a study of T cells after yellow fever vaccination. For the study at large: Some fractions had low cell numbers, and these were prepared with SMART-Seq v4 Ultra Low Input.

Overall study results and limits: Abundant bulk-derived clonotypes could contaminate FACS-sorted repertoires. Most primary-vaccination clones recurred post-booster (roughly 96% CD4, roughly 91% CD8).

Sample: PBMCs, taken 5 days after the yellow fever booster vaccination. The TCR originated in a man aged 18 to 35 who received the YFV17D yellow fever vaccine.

The CDR3 DNA reads as TGTGCCAGCAGCGTAGCATACTCGGGGACTGAAGCTTTCTTT. Its translation: CASSVAYSGTEAFF. The rearrangement links TRBV9 to TRBJ1-1; no definite D call. Per germline, CDR1 SGDLS and CDR2 YYNGEE. CDR3 size: 14 residues. V lost 0 bases, J lost 5 bases, and 11 bases lay in between. Drawing the rest from reference TRBV9 and TRBJ1-1, the complete variable domain is DSGVTQTPKHLITATGQRVTLRCSPRSGDLSVYWYQQSLDQGLQFLIQYYNGEERAKGNILERFSAQQFPDLHSELNLSSLELGDSALYFCASSVAYSGTEAFFGQGTRLTVV.